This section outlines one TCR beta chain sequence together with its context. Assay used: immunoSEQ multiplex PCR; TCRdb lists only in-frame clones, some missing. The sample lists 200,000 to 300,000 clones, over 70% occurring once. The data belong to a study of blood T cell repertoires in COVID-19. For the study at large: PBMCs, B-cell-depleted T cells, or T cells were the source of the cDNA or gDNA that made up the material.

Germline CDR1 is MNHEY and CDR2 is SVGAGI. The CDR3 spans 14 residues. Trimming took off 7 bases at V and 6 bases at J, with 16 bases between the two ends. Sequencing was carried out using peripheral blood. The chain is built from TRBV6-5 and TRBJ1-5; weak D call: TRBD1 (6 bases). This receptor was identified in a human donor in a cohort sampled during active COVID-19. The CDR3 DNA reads TGTGCCAGCAAGGACGGGGGGCTGGGTCAGCCCCAGCATTTT. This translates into CASKDGGLGQPQHF.